This TCR beta chain was identified during a study of CD8 T cells in ankylosing spondylitis. One entry per CDR3 protein, called by TCRdb with MiXCR from the 5' RACE reads. Of 250,000 to 350,000 distinct CDR3 sequences listed, 7.5% to 9% are singletons. A word on this clonotype: Its antigen is undetermined.

Findings and caveats of the study: There was a TCR beta motif, made of several highly homologous variants, that appeared characteristic of ankylosing spondylitis blood.

This receptor was taken from a male donor with ankylosing spondylitis. Sequenced sample: blood, either unsorted or a sorted T cell fraction (not recorded which).

The CDR3 spells CASSLGLIWGNEQFF. The CDR3 nucleotides read TGTGCCAGCAGCTTGGGACTAATTTGGGGCAATGAGCAGTTCTTC. The chain recombines TRBV7-3 with TRBJ2-1; 7 nucleotides align to TRBD2. This CDR3 region has 15 residues. The V gene end was trimmed by 3 bases and the J gene end by 6 bases; junction bases not matched to a gene: 8. Germline V gives CDR1 SGHTA, CDR2 FQGTGA.